The 2 T cell receptor beta chains below all came from one sample that was sequenced in a study of cytomegalovirus exposure and HLA in healthy donors. The PCR employed 60 Vbeta primers together with 13 Jbeta primers. Method: immunoSEQ multiplex PCR; TCRdb's copy keeps in-frame clones and lacks some. The table lists 100,000 to 150,000 clones. The sequencing sample was made of PBMCs. All receptors come from a man under 40 in good health and CMV-seronegative.

The chain carries TRBV5-1 and TRBJ2-2, with a possible D match to TRBD1 (6 bases). The CDR3 sequence is 15 residues long. Trimming removed 4 bases at V and 1 base at J, with 11 bases between. The V gene's germline CDR1 is SGHRS and CDR2 YFSETQ. The CDR3 region is CASSRTGLNTGELFF. The CDR3 nucleotides read TGCGCCAGCAGCCGTACAGGGCTGAACACCGGGGAGCTGTTTTTT. The entire variable domain, with the rest obtained from reference TRBV5-1 and TRBJ2-2, is as follows: KAGVTQTPRYLIKTRGQQVTLSCSPISGHRSVSWYQQTPGQGLQFLFEYFSETQRNKGNFPGRFSGRQFSNSRSEMNVSTLELGDSALYLCASSRTGLNTGELFFGEGSRLTVL.

The chain couples TRBV18 to TRBJ2-2, with D unresolved. The germline CDR1 and CDR2 sequences are KGHSH and LQKENI. The CDR3 is 14 residues long. V was clipped by 4 bases and J by 0 bases, with 6 bases between them. CDR3 bases: TGTGCCAGCTCACGGGCCTCGAACACCGGGGAGCTGTTTTTT. This gives the protein CASSRASNTGELFF.